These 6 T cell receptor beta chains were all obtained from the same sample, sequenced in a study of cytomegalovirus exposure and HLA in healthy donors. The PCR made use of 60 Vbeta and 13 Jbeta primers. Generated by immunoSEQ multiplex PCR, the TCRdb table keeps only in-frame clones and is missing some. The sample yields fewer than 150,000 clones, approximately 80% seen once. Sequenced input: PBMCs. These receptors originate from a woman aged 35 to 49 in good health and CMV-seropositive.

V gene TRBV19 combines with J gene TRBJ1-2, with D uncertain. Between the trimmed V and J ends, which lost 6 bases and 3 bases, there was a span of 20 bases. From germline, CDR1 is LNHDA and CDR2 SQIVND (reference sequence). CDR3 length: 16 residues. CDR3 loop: CASSPVRGRWDYGYTF. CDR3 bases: TGTGCCAGTAGCCCTGTGAGAGGGAGGTGGGACTATGGCTACACCTTC.

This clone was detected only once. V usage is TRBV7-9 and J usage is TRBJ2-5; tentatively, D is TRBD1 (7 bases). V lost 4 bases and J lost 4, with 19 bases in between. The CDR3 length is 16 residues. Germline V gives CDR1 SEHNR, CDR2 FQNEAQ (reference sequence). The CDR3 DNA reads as TGTGCCAGCAGCTCGTCAAGGACAGGAGGGGCAGAGACCCAGTACTTC. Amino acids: CASSSSRTGGAETQYF.

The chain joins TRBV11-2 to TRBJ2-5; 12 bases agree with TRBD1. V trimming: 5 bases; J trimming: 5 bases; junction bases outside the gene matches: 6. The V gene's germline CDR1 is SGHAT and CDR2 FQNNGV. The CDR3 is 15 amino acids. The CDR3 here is CASSQGTGGRETQYF. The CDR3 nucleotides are TGTGCCAGCAGCCAAGGGACAGGGGGCAGGGAGACCCAGTACTTC. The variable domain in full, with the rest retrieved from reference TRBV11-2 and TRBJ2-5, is EAGVAQSPRYKIIEKRQSVAFWCNPISGHATLYWYQQILGQGPKLLIQFQNNGVVDDSQLPKDRFSAERLKGVDSTLKIQPAKLEDSAVYLCASSQGTGGRETQYFGPGTRLLVL.

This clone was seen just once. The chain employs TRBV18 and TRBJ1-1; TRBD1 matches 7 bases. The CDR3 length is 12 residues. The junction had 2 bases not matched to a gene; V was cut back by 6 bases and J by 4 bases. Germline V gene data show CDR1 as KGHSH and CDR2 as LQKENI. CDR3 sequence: CASSQGVTEAFF. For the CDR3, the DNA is TGTGCCAGCTCTCAGGGGGTCACTGAAGCTTTCTTT.

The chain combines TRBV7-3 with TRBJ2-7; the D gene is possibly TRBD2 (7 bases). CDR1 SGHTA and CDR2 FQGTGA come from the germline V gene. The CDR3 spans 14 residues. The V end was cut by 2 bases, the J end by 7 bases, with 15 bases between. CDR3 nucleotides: TGTGCCAGCAGCTTAGGCGGGGGCGCGGGTGAGCAGTACTTC. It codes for CASSLGGGAGEQYF.

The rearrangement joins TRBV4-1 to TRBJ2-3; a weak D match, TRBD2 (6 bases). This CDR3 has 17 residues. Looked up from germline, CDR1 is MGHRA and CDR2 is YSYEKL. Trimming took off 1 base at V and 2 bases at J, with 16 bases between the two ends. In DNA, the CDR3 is TGCGCCAGCAGCCAAGCCCCCCCCGGGGGAGACACAGATACGCAGTATTTT. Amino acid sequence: CASSQAPPGGDTDTQYF.